This passage covers 20 T cell receptor beta chains from one sample sequenced in a study of T cell responses to AZD1222 COVID-19 vaccine. Sequencing used immunoSEQ multiplex PCR; TCRdb keeps in-frame clones, though not all of them. The table lists 150,000 to 200,000 clones, 85% to 90% of them singletons. Sequencing used peripheral blood, obtained on day 0 of MenACWY control vaccination. The receptors shown here come from an adult in good health.

Written as DNA, the CDR3 is TGTGCCAGCAGCTCTCCGACAGGGGCGATGAACACTGAAGCTTTCTTT. Translation: CASSSPTGAMNTEAFF. The J gene is TRBJ1-1, the V gene TRBV7-2; 8 bases agree with TRBD1. From germline, CDR1 is SGHTA and CDR2 FQGNSA. This CDR3 region has 16 residues. J gave up 0 bases and V 4 bases, and 7 bases lay outside the gene matches.

The V call is TRBV7-2, the J call TRBJ2-3, with 11 bases that match TRBD2. Unmatched junction bases numbered 0, after V lost 3 bases and J lost 1 base. Germline V gives CDR1 SGHTA, CDR2 FQGNSA. The CDR3 runs to 15 residues. The CDR3 nucleotides read TGTGCCAGCAGCTTGACTAGCGGGGGCACAGATACGCAGTATTTT. Amino acid sequence: CASSLTSGGTDTQYF. The full variable domain, in which reference TRBV7-2 and TRBJ2-3 provide the parts outside the CDR3, is GAGVSQSPSNKVTEKGKDVELRCDPISGHTALYWYRQSLGQGLEFLIYFQGNSAPDKSGLPSDRFSAERTGGSVSTLTIQRTQQEDSAVYLCASSLTSGGTDTQYFGPGTRLTVL.

The chain recombines TRBV24-1 with TRBJ2-5, with D unclear. The CDR3 has 11 amino acids. CDR1 is KGHDR, CDR2 SFDVKD, per germline. V lost 0 bases to trimming and J lost 7 bases, with 2 bases between them. Here the CDR3 reads CATSDLRTQYF. As DNA, the CDR3 is TGTGCCACCAGTGATTTGAGGACCCAGTACTTC.

This clone came up once. The chain employs TRBV30 and TRBJ1-2; tentative D call: TRBD1 (6 bases). V was trimmed by 0 bases and J by 1 base, leaving 15 bases between them. Germline CDR1 reads GTSNPN; CDR2 reads SVGIG (reference sequence). The length of the CDR3 is 16 residues. The CDR3 is CAWSVFYRGLNYGYTF. DNA of the CDR3: TGTGCCTGGAGTGTTTTTTATCGGGGGCTTAACTATGGCTACACCTTC.

The rearrangement links TRBV19 to TRBJ1-5; D not resolved. The V end was cut by 6 bases, the J end by 2 bases, with 11 bases between. There are 14 residues in the CDR3. Germline V gene lookup returns CDR1 LNHDA and CDR2 SQIVND (reference sequence). This CDR3 is CASRGSLGNQPQHF. The CDR3 nucleotides read TGTGCCAGTAGGGGGAGCCTTGGCAATCAGCCCCAGCATTTT. The whole variable domain, remainder taken from reference TRBV19 and TRBJ1-5, is DGGITQSPKYLFRKEGQNVTLSCEQNLNHDAMYWYRQDPGQGLRLIYYSQIVNDFQKGDIAEGYSVSREKKESFPLTVTSAQKNPTAFYLCASRGSLGNQPQHFGDGTRLSIL.

This chain connects TRBV7-9 to TRBJ2-5; TRBD1 matches 8 bases. This CDR3 has 11 amino acids. With V trimmed by 5 bases and J by 13 bases, 6 bases remained unmatched. Germline V CDR1 and CDR2: SEHNR, FQNEAQ (reference sequence). CDR3 amino acids: CASSLGQGSYF. The CDR3 coding sequence is TGTGCCAGCAGCCTAGGACAGGGCTCGTACTTC.

This chain links TRBV10-3 with TRBJ1-4, with TRBD1 as a possible D gene (5 bases). Germline assignment: CDR1 ENHRY and CDR2 SYGVKD. The CDR3 is 15 residues long. The V and J ends lost 5 bases and 0 bases respectively, with 10 bases between them. CDR3 region: CAISTGQTTNEKLFF. The DNA of the CDR3 is TGTGCCATCAGTACCGGACAAACAACTAATGAAAAACTGTTTTTT.

The sample holds a few counts of this clone. The chain combines TRBV12-3 or TRBV12-4 with TRBJ2-7; 10 bases align to TRBD2. The CDR3 has 13 residues. Trimming at V came to 5 bases and at J to 11 bases, leaving 9 bases not matched to a gene. CDR3 DNA: TGTGCCAGCAGTACCGGGACTAGCGAGGAGGAGTACTTC. This codes for CASSTGTSEEEYF.

The gene calls are TRBV30 and TRBJ1-3; D might be TRBD1 (5 bases). Germline V gene data show CDR1 as GTSNPN and CDR2 as SVGIG (reference sequence). The CDR3 totals 12 residues. The ends were cut back, 8 bases at V and 3 bases at J, with 11 bases in the middle. The CDR3 coding sequence is TGTGCCGTCCTGGGGGATGGAAACACCATATATTTT. Its translation: CAVLGDGNTIYF.

The chain has TRBV6-5 and TRBJ1-4; 8 bases line up with TRBD1. Germline CDR1 MNHEY, CDR2 SVGAGI. J lost 4 bases, V lost 6 bases, and 4 bases had no gene match. The CDR3 totals 14 residues. CDR3 region: CASRGTGDNEKLFF. The CDR3 DNA sequence: TGTGCCAGCAGGGGGACAGGTGATAATGAAAAACTGTTTTTT.

The rearrangement links TRBV28 to TRBJ2-7; 12 nucleotides agree with TRBD2. CDR3 size: 16 residues. V gave up 6 bases and J gave up 0 bases; unmatched junction bases: 6. Looked up from germline, CDR1 is MDHEN and CDR2 is SYDVKM. CDR3 nucleotide sequence: TGTGCCAGCAGGAGTCCGACTAGCGGGAGCTCCTACGAGCAGTACTTC. Translated, it gives CASRSPTSGSSYEQYF.

This chain uses TRBV7-2 with TRBJ2-1, with D hard to call. The length of the CDR3 is 14 residues. Trimming took off 1 base at V and 6 bases at J, with 10 bases between the two ends. Germline V gene data show CDR1 as SGHTA and CDR2 as FQGNSA. CDR3: CASSLERLSNEQFF. The CDR3 coding sequence is TGTGCCAGCAGCTTAGAAAGGTTGTCCAATGAGCAGTTCTTC.

The chain employs TRBV27 and TRBJ1-1; TRBD1 aligns across 11 bases. Germline CDR1 reads MNHEY; CDR2 reads SMNVEV (reference sequence). V dropped 2 bases and J dropped 1; count of bases not matched to a gene: 0. The CDR3 covers 15 residues. The CDR3 region is CASSLGTGGNTEAFF. CDR3 coding DNA: TGTGCCAGCAGTTTAGGGACAGGGGGGAACACTGAAGCTTTCTTT.

This rearrangement joins TRBV11-3 to TRBJ2-7; D is ambiguous. The CDR3 consists of 12 residues. The V end lost 2 bases, the J end lost 3 bases, and 5 bases lay between the germline ends. The V gene's germline CDR1 is SGHNT and CDR2 YENEEA. CDR3 protein: CASSLNDYEQYF. In DNA, the CDR3 is TGTGCCAGCAGCTTAAACGACTACGAGCAGTACTTC.

The chain couples TRBV5-6 to TRBJ1-2; D remains ambiguous. Germline CDR1 reads SGHDT; CDR2 reads YYEEEE. The CDR3 spans 13 residues. Trimming took off 2 bases at V and 4 bases at J, with 9 bases between the two ends. The CDR3 nucleotides read TGTGCCAGCAGCTTCGGCGGTTCCTATGGCTACACCTTC. The encoded protein is CASSFGGSYGYTF.

Note on this clone: This same CDR3 is encoded by further DNA sequences in the sample. The rearrangement links TRBV27 to TRBJ2-7, with D perhaps matching TRBD1 (5 bases). V shed 2 bases and J shed 2 bases, with 7 bases lying between them. Germline-derived CDR1 and CDR2 are MNHEY and SMNVEV (reference sequence). The CDR3 has 13 residues. CDR3 loop: CASSLSRAYEQYF. As DNA, the CDR3 is TGTGCCAGCAGTTTAAGCAGGGCCTACGAGCAGTACTTC.

This clone appeared a few times. This sequence joins TRBV19 and TRBJ2-1; 8 nucleotides align to TRBD2. This CDR3 is built from 17 residues. Germline V gene data show CDR1 as LNHDA and CDR2 as SQIVND (reference sequence). Trimming cost V 4 bases and J 7 bases; bases outside gene matches: 15. DNA of the CDR3: TGTGCCAGTAGTAGCCCGGGTGGTAGCGGGACCTCGAATGAGCAGTTCTTC. It is translated as CASSSPGGSGTSNEQFF. Together with reference TRBV19 and TRBJ2-1, the CDR3 gives the full variable domain: DGGITQSPKYLFRKEGQNVTLSCEQNLNHDAMYWYRQDPGQGLRLIYYSQIVNDFQKGDIAEGYSVSREKKESFPLTVTSAQKNPTAFYLCASSSPGGSGTSNEQFFGPGTRLTVL.

The chain is built from TRBV12-3 or TRBV12-4 and TRBJ2-1, with D possibly matching TRBD1 (6 bases). The CDR3 spans 13 residues. Trimming took 4 bases from V and 9 from J, leaving 13 bases between them. As DNA, the CDR3 is TGTGCCAGCAGTTCCCCGGGACACGGTGAGCAGTTCTTC. Its translation: CASSSPGHGEQFF.

The J gene is TRBJ2-2, the V gene TRBV6-5, with D possibly matching TRBD2 (6 bases). CDR1 is MNHEY and CDR2 is SVGAGI in the germline V gene. The V and J ends lost 6 bases and 3 bases respectively, with 14 bases between them. The CDR3 has 15 residues. CDR3 sequence: CASRPGLRDTGELFF. The CDR3 nucleotides are TGTGCCAGCAGGCCGGGACTCCGGGACACCGGGGAGCTGTTTTTT.

The genes are TRBV2 and TRBJ1-5; maybe TRBD1 (6 bases). Trimming removed 7 bases from V and 2 bases from J, with 15 bases in between. Germline lookup yields CDR1 SNHLY and CDR2 FYNNEI. CDR3 length: 15 amino acids. CDR3 in amino acids: CASKQGTLGNQPQHF. The DNA of the CDR3 is TGTGCCAGCAAACAGGGTACACTTGGCAATCAGCCCCAGCATTTT.